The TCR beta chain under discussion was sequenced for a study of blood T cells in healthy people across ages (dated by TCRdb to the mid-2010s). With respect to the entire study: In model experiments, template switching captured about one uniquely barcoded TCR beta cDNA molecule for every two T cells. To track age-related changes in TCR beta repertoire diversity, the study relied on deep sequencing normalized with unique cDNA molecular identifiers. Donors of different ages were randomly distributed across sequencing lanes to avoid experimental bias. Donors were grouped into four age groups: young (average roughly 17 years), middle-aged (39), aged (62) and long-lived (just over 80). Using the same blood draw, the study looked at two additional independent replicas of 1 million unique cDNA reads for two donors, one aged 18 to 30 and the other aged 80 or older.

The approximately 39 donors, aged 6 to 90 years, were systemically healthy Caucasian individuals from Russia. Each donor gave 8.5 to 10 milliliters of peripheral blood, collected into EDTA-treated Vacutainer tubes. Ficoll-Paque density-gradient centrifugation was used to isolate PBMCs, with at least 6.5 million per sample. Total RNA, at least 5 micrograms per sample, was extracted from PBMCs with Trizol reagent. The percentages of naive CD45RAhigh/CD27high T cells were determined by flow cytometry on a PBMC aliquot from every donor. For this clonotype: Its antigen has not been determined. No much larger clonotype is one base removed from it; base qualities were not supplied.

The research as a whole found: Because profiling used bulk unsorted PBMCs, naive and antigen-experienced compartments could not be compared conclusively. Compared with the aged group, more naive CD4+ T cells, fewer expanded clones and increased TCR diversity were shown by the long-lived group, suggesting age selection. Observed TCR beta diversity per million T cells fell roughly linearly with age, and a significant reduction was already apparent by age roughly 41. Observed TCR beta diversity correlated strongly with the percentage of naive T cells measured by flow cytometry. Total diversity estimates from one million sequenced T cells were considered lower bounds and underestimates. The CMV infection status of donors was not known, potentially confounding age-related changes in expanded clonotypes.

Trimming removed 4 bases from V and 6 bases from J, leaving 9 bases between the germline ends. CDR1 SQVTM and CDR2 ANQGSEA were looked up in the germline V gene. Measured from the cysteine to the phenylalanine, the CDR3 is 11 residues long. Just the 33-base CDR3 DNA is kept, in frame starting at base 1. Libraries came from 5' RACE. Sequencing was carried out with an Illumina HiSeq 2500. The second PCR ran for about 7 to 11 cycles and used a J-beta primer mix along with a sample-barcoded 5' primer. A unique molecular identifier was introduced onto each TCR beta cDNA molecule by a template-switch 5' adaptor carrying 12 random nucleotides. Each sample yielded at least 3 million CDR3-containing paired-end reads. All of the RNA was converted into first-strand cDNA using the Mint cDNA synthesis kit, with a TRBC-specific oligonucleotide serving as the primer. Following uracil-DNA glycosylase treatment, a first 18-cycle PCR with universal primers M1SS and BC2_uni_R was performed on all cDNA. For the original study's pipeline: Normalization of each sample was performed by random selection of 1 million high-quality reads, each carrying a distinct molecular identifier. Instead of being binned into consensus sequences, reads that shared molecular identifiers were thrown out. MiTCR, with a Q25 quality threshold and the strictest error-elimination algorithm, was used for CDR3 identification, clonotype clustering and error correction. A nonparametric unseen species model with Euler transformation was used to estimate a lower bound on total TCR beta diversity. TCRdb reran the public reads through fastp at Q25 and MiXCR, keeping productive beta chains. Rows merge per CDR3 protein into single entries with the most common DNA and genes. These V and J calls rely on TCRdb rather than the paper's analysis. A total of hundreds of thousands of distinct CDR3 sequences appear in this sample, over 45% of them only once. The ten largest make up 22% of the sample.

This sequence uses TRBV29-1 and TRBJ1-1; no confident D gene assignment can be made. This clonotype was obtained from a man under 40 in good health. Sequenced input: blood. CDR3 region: CSVGTAAEAFF. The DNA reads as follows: TGCAGCGTTGGGACCGCCGCTGAAGCTTTCTTT.